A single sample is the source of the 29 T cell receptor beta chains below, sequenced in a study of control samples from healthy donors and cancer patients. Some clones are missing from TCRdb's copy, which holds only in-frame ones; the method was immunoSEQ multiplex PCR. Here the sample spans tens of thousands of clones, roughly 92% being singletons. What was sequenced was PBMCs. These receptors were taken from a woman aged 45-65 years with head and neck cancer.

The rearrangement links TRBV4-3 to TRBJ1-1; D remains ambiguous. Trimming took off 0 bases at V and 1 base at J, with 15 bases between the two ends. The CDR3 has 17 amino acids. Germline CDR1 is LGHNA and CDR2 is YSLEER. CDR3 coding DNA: TGCGCCAGCAGCCAAGATCGATGGCTGGAAGAGAACACTGAAGCTTTCTTT. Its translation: CASSQDRWLEENTEAFF.

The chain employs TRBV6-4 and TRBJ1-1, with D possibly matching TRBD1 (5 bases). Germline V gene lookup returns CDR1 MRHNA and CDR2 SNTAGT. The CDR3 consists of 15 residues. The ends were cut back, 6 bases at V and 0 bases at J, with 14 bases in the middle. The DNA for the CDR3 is TGTGCCAGCAGCCTTGGGGGAGACTTGAACACTGAAGCTTTCTTT. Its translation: CASSLGGDLNTEAFF.

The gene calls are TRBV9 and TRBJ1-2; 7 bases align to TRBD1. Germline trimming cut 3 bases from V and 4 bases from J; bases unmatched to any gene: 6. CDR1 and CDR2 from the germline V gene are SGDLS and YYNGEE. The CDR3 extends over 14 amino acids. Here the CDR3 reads CASSAQGLGYGYTF. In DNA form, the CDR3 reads TGTGCCAGCAGCGCACAGGGGCTAGGCTATGGCTACACCTTC.

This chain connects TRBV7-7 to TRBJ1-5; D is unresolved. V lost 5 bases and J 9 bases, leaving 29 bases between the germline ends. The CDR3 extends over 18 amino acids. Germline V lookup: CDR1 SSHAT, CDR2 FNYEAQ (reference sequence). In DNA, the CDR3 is TGTGCCAGCAGCCCGCAATCGGCCCCAGAGGGCGTAAAGCGGCCCCAGCATTTT. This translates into CASSPQSAPEGVKRPQHF.

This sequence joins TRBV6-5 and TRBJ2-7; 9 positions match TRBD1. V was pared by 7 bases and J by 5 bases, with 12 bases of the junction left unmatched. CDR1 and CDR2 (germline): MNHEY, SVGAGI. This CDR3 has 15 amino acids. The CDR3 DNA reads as TGTGCCAGCACCCACCCTACAGGGGGCTACGACGAGCAGTACTTC. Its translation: CASTHPTGGYDEQYF.

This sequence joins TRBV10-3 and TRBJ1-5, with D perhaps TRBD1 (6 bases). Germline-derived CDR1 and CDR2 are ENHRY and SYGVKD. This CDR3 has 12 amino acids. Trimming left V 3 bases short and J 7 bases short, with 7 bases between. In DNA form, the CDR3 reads TGTGCCATCAGTGATGGGGGCCAGCCCCAGCATTTT. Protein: CAISDGGQPQHF.

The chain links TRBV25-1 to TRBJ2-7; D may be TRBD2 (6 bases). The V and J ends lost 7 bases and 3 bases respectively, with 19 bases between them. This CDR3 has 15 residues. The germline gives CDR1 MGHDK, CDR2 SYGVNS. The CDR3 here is CASKGWGDQGYEQYF. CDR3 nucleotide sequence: TGTGCCAGCAAGGGGTGGGGGGATCAGGGCTACGAGCAGTACTTC.

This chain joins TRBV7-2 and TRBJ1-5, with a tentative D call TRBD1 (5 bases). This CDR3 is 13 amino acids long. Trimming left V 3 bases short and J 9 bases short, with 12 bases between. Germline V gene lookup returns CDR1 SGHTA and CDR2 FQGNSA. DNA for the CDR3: TGTGCCAGCAGCTTCGCCGCCGGGGGGCCCCAGCATTTT. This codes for CASSFAAGGPQHF.

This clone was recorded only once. As DNA, the CDR3 is TGTGCCAGCAGCCCCACAGGGTTGAACACTGAAGCTTTCTTT. It encodes CASSPTGLNTEAFF. This rearrangement joins TRBV7-3 to TRBJ1-1, with D perhaps TRBD1 (6 bases). V lost 5 bases to trimming and J lost 0 bases, with 10 bases between them. This CDR3 has 14 residues. Germline CDR1 and CDR2: SGHTA and FQGTGA.

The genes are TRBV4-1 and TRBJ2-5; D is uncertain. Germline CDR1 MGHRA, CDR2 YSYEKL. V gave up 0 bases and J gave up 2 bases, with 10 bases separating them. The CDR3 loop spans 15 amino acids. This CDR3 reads CASSQEVARQETQYF. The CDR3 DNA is TGCGCCAGCAGCCAAGAGGTGGCAAGACAAGAGACCCAGTACTTC.

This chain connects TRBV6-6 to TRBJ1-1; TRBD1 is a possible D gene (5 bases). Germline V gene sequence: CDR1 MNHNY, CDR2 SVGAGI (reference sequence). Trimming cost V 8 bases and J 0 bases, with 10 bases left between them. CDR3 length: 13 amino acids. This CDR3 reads CASRRQMNTEAFF. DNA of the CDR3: TGTGCCAGCCGCAGACAGATGAACACTGAAGCTTTCTTT.

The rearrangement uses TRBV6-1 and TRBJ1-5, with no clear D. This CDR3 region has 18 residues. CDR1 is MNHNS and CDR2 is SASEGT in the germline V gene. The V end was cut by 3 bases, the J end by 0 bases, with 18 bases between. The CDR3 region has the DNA TGTGCCAGCAGTGAGGGTTTATGGGAGTATGCTAGCAATCAGCCCCAGCATTTT. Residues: CASSEGLWEYASNQPQHF.

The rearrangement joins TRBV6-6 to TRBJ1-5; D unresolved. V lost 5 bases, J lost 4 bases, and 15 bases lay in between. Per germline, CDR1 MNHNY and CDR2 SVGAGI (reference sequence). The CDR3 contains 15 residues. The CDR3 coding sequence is TGTGCCAGCAGTAGGCTGGTCGGGGAGAATCAGCCCCAGCATTTT. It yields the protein CASSRLVGENQPQHF.

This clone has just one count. CDR3 in DNA: TGTGCCGGTGGGGGGGCGTTAGGTTTGCGCGGCTACACCTTC. This translates into CAGGGALGLRGYTF. The chain is built from TRBV6-5 and TRBJ1-2; D is perhaps TRBD1 (6 bases). CDR1 and CDR2 (germline): MNHEY, SVGAGI. This CDR3 has 14 amino acids. Trimming shortened V by 11 bases and J by 8 bases, and 24 bases separated the two germline ends.

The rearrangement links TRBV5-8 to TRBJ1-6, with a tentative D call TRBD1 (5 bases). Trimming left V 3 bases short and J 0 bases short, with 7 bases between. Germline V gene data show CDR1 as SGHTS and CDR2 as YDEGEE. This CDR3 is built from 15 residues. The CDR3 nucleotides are TGTGCCAGCAGCTGGGACTTCTCCTATAATTCACCCCTCCACTTT. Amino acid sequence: CASSWDFSYNSPLHF.

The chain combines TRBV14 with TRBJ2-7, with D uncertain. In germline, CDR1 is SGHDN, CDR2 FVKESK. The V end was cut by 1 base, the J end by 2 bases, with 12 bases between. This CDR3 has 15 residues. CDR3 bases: TGTGCCAGCAGCCAAGGGAACCGGCTAGCCTACGAGCAGTACTTC. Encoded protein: CASSQGNRLAYEQYF.

The chain's CDR3 is CASSEGGGEETQYF. In DNA form, the CDR3 reads TGCGCCAGCAGTGAGGGTGGAGGGGAAGAGACCCAGTACTTC. The chain couples TRBV10-1 to TRBJ2-5; tentative D call: TRBD2 (6 bases). The CDR3 runs to 14 residues. From germline, CDR1 is WNHNN and CDR2 SYGVQD (reference sequence). V dropped 2 bases and J dropped 3 bases, with 10 bases sitting between them.

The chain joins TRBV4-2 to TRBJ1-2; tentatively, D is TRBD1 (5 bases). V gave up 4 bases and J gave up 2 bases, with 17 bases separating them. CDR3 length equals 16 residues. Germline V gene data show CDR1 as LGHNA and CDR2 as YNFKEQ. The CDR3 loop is CASSRLRDGKNYGYTF. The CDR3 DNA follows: TGTGCCAGCAGCCGCTTACGGGACGGCAAAAACTATGGCTACACCTTC.

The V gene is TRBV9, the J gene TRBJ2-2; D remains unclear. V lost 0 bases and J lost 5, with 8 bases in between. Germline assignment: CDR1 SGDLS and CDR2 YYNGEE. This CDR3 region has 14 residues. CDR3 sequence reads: CASSVDGWTGELFF. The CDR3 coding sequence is TGTGCCAGCAGCGTAGACGGGTGGACCGGGGAGCTGTTTTTT.

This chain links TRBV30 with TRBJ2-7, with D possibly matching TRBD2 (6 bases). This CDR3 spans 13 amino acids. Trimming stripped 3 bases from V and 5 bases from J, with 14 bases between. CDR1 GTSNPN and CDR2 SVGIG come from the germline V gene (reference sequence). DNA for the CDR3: TGTGCCTGGAGCGGGCAGGGAGGACACGAGCAGTACTTC. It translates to CAWSGQGGHEQYF.

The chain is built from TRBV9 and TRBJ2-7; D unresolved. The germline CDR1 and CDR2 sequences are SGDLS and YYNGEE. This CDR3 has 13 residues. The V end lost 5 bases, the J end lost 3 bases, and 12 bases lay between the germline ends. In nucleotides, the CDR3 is TGTGCCAGCAGTATGAGACAAGACTACGAGCAGTACTTC. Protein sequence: CASSMRQDYEQYF.

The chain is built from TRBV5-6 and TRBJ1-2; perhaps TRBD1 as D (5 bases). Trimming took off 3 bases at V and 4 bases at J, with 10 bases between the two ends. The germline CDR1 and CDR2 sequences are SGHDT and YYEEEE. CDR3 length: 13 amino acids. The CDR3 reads CASSSTEFYGYTF. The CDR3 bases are TGTGCCAGCAGCTCGACAGAATTCTATGGCTACACCTTC.

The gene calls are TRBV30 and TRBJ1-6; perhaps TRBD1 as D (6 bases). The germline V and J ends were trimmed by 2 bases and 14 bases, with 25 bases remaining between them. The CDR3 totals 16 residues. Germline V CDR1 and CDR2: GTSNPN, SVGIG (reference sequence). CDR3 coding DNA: TGTGCCTGGAGTATCGGGACACAGGTTGAGGTATCCACCCTCCACTTT. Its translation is CAWSIGTQVEVSTLHF.

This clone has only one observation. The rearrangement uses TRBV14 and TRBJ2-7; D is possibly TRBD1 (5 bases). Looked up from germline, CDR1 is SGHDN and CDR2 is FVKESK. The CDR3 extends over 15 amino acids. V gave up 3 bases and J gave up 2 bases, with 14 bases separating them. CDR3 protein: CASSHRDRITYEQYF. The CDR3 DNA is TGTGCCAGCAGCCACAGGGATCGCATTACCTACGAGCAGTACTTC.

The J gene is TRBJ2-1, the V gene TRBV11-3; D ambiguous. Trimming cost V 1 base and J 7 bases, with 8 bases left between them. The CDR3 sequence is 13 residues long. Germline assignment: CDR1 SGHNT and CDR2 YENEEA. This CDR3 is CASSLVPLNEQFF. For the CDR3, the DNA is TGTGCCAGCAGCTTAGTGCCCCTGAATGAGCAGTTCTTC.

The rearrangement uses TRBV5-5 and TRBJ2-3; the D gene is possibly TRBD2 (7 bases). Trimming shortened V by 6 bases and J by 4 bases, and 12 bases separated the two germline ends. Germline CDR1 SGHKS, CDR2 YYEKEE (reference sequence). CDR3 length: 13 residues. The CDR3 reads CASTGGIADTQYF. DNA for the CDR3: TGTGCCAGCACGGGGGGCATTGCAGATACGCAGTATTTT. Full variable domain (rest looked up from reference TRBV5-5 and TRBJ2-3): DAGVTQSPTHLIKTRGQQVTLRCSPISGHKSVSWYQQVLGQGPQFIFQYYEKEERGRGNFPDRFSARQFPNYSSELNVNALLLGDSALYLCASTGGIADTQYFGPGTRLTVL.

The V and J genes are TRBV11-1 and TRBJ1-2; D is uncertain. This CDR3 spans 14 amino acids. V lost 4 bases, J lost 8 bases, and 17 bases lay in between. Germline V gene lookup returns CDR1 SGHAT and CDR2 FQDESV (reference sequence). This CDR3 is CASSSPTQYGGYTF. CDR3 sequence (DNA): TGTGCCAGCAGCTCCCCGACTCAATACGGGGGCTACACCTTC.

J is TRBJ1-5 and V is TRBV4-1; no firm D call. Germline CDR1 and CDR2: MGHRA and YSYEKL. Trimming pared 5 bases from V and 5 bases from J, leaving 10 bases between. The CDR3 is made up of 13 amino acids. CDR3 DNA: TGCGCCAGCAGCGTGGGGAGGGATCAGCCCCAGCATTTT. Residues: CASSVGRDQPQHF.

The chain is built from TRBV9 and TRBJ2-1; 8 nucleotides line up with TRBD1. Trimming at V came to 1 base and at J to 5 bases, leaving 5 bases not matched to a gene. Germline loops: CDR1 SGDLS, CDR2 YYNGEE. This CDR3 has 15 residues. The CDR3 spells CASSVYVTGDNEQFF. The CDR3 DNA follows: TGTGCCAGCAGCGTATATGTGACAGGGGACAATGAGCAGTTCTTC.